Shown below are 14 T cell receptor beta chains from a single sample sequenced in a study of human T cells and chemical hapten exposure. As to time point: patch test 1, 2 weeks after DPC sensitization. Treatment denoted: therapeutic diphenylcyclopropenone sensitization with weekly scalp DPC. TCRdb re-called the RACE reads through MiXCR, storing one row per CDR3 protein. This table holds some 380,000 distinct CDR3 sequences, approximately 4.4% found once. The material was whole blood, obtained in connection with sensitization to the hapten diphenylcyclopropenone (DPC). These receptors originate from a woman aged 45-65 years with alopecia areata. Some clones in this sample may be carry-over from other donors' samples.

This clonotype was picked up many times. This rearrangement joins TRBV5-5 to TRBJ1-6, with D tentatively TRBD1 (5 bases). Trimming took 1 base from V and 10 from J, leaving 9 bases between them. Germline CDR1 SGHKS, CDR2 YYEKEE (reference sequence). The CDR3 totals 13 residues. The CDR3: CASSLPGNSPLHF. Here the CDR3 DNA reads TGTGCCAGCAGCTTGCCAGGGAACTCACCCCTCCACTTT. Full variable domain (missing parts from reference TRBV5-5 and TRBJ1-6): DAGVTQSPTHLIKTRGQQVTLRCSPISGHKSVSWYQQVLGQGPQFIFQYYEKEERGRGNFPDRFSARQFPNYSSELNVNALLLGDSALYLCASSLPGNSPLHFGNGTRLTVT.

This clonotype has at least ten counts. The rearrangement uses TRBV20-1 and TRBJ2-7; TRBD1 agrees at 8 bases. CDR1 DFQATT and CDR2 SNEGSKA come from the germline V gene (reference sequence). This CDR3 contains 16 residues. With V trimmed by 3 bases and J by 1 base, 11 bases remained unmatched. The CDR3 reads CSASLGRGLFSYEQYF. CDR3 in DNA: TGCAGTGCTAGCTTGGGCAGGGGGCTTTTTTCCTACGAGCAGTACTTC.

This clonotype was counted a few times. This rearrangement joins TRBV13 to TRBJ2-5; 7 positions agree with TRBD2. Germline CDR1 is PRHDT and CDR2 is FYEKMQ (reference sequence). The CDR3 length is 15 residues. Germline trimming cut 0 bases from V and 4 bases from J; bases unmatched to any gene: 5. This CDR3 is CASSLGLASGETQYF. CDR3 in DNA: TGTGCCAGCAGCTTAGGCCTGGCTAGCGGAGAGACCCAGTACTTC.

V and J are TRBV7-9 and TRBJ2-1, with 9 bases that match TRBD1. CDR3 length: 15 amino acids. J was trimmed by 4 bases and V by 6 bases; bases with no gene match: 7. Germline V gene data show CDR1 as SEHNR and CDR2 as FQNEAQ (reference sequence). The CDR3 reads CASRPGTGFYNEQFF. DNA of the CDR3: TGTGCCAGCAGGCCCGGGACAGGGTTTTACAATGAGCAGTTCTTC.

This clonotype has more than one count but fewer than ten. The chain couples TRBV7-2 to TRBJ1-6; D might be TRBD1 (5 bases). Trimming took 4 bases from V and 9 from J, leaving 7 bases between them. CDR3 length equals 12 residues. Per germline, CDR1 SGHTA and CDR2 FQGNSA. The DNA for the CDR3 is TGTGCCAGCAGCTATCAGGGTTCACCCCTCCACTTT. Translating it yields CASSYQGSPLHF.

There are many counts of this clonotype. The V and J genes are TRBV10-3 and TRBJ2-1; TRBD2 aligns across 7 bases. Germline CDR1 and CDR2: ENHRY and SYGVKD. Germline trimming cut 4 bases from V and 3 bases from J; bases unmatched to any gene: 3. The CDR3 contains 14 residues. The CDR3 DNA is TGTGCCATCAGTGGGGGGACTAACTACAATGAGCAGTTCTTC. Its translation: CAISGGTNYNEQFF.

This clonotype has a count of ten or more. J is TRBJ2-3 and V is TRBV3-1; TRBD2 matches 12 bases. The CDR3 spans 18 residues. The trim removed 0 bases at V and 3 bases at J, leaving 7 bases unmatched. The germline V gene encodes CDR1 LGHDT and CDR2 YNNKEL (reference sequence). The CDR3 DNA reads as TGTGCCAGCAGCCAAGATCGGGGACTAGCGGGTCAGACAGATACGCAGTATTTT. It encodes CASSQDRGLAGQTDTQYF.

The chain has TRBV7-9 and TRBJ1-1; D perhaps matches TRBD1 (6 bases). CDR3 length: 13 amino acids. V dropped 6 bases and J dropped 5 bases, with 13 bases sitting between them. Germline CDR1 is SEHNR and CDR2 is FQNEAQ (reference sequence). CDR3 in DNA: TGTGCCAGCAGGGGTCAGGGGAGTACTGAAGCTTTCTTT. Its translation: CASRGQGSTEAFF.

The V and J genes are TRBV5-1 and TRBJ2-7; 11 nucleotides line up with TRBD2. Germline V gene data show CDR1 as SGHRS and CDR2 as YFSETQ. This CDR3 has 17 amino acids. The V and J ends lost 0 bases and 1 base, in that order; junction bases with no gene match: 6. The CDR3 region is CASSLELAGVASYEQYF. The CDR3 DNA follows: TGCGCCAGCAGCTTGGAACTAGCGGGAGTGGCATCCTACGAGCAGTACTTC.

Ten or more counts support this clonotype. The chain is built from TRBV30 and TRBJ2-3, with TRBD2 matching 8 bases. The V gene's germline CDR1 is GTSNPN and CDR2 SVGIG (reference sequence). This CDR3 contains 17 residues. Trimming cost V 0 bases and J 5 bases; bases outside gene matches: 13. As DNA, the CDR3 is TGTGCCTGGAGTGTATCTCAAAGCGGGAGCCGTGGAGATACGCAGTATTTT. It codes for CAWSVSQSGSRGDTQYF.

This clonotype has a handful of counts. This chain uses TRBV7-3 with TRBJ1-2, with D possibly matching TRBD1 (5 bases). The germline V gene has CDR1 SGHTA and CDR2 FQGTGA. V was trimmed by 2 bases and J by 2 bases, leaving 12 bases between them. The CDR3 consists of 15 residues. CDR3 in amino acids: CASSLEPGVNYGYTF. The CDR3, as DNA: TGTGCCAGCAGCTTAGAGCCGGGGGTAAACTATGGCTACACCTTC.

The sample holds a few counts of this clonotype. The chain carries TRBV15 and TRBJ2-6; a weak D match, TRBD1 (6 bases). The germline V gene has CDR1 LNHNV and CDR2 YYDKDF (reference sequence). V was shortened by 0 bases and J by 4 bases, with 13 bases between the two germline ends. This CDR3 contains 17 residues. In DNA form, the CDR3 reads TGTGCCACCAGCAGAGATAGGGCAGGGGCCGGGGCCAACGTCCTGACTTTC. It translates to CATSRDRAGAGANVLTF.

In its sample, this clonotype was seen many times. The J gene is TRBJ1-5, the V gene TRBV7-9; TRBD1 is a possible D gene (6 bases). The germline gives CDR1 SEHNR, CDR2 FQNEAQ (reference sequence). This CDR3 has 15 residues. The V end was cut by 0 bases, the J end by 3 bases, with 9 bases between. In nucleotides, the CDR3 is TGTGCCAGCAGCTTAGCTACAGGGACCAATCAGCCCCAGCATTTT. As protein: CASSLATGTNQPQHF.

This clonotype was counted ten times or more. The CDR3 DNA reads as TGTGCTAGTGGTTCGCCCTCGGCGGGACATACGCAGTATTTT. It yields the protein CASGSPSAGHTQYF. The rearrangement links TRBV12-5 to TRBJ2-3, with a weak D call TRBD2 (6 bases). V was pared by 4 bases and J by 7 bases, with 15 bases between. The CDR3 spans 14 residues. Germline lookup yields CDR1 LGHNT and CDR2 FRNRAP.